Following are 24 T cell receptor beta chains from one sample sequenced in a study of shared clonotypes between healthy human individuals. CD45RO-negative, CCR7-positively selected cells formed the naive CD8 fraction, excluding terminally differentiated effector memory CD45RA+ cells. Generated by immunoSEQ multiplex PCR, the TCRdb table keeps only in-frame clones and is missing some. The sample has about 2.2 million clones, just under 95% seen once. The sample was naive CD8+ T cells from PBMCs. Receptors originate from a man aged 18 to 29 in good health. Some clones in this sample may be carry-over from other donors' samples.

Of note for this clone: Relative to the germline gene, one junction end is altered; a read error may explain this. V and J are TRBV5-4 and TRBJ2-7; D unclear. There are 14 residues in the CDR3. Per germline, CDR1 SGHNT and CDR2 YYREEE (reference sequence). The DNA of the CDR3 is TGTACCAGCAGCTTGTCGGAGATCTCCTACGAGCAGTACTTC. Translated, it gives CTSSLSEISYEQYF.

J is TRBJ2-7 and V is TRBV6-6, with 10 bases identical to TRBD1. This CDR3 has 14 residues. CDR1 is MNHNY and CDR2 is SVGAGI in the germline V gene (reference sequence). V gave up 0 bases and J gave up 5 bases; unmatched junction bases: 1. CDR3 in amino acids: CASSYSGQGNEQYF. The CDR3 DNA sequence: TGTGCCAGCAGTTACTCGGGACAGGGGAACGAGCAGTACTTC.

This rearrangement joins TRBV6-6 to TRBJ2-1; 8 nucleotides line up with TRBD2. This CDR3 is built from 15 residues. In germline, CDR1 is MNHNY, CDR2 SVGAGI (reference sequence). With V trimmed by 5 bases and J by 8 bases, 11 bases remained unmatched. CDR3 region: CASSVSGSSLYEQFF. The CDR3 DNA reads TGTGCCAGCAGTGTCAGCGGGAGCTCACTCTATGAGCAGTTCTTC.

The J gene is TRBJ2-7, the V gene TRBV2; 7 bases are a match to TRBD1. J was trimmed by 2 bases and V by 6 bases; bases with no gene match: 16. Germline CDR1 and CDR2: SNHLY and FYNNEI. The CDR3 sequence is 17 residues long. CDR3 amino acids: CASSNPGGDRLTYEQYF. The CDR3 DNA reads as TGTGCCAGCAGCAACCCCGGTGGGGACAGACTCACCTACGAGCAGTACTTC.

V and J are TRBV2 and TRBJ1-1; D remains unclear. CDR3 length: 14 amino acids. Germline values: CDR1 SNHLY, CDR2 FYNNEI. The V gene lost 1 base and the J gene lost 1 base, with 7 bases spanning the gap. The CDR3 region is CASSEGPRNTEAFF. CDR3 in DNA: TGTGCCAGCAGTGAAGGACCCAGGAACACTGAAGCTTTCTTT.

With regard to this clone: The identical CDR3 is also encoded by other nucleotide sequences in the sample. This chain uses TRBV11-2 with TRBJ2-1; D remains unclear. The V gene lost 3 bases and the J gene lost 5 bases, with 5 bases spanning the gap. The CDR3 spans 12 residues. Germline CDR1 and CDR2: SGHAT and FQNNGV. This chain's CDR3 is CASSFGNNEQFF. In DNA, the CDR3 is TGTGCCAGCAGCTTCGGTAACAATGAGCAGTTCTTC.

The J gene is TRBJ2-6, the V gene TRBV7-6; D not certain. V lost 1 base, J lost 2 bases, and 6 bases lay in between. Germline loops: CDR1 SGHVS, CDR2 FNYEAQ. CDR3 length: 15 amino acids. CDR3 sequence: CASSLGRAGANVLTF. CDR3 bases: TGTGCCAGCAGCTTAGGTAGAGCTGGGGCCAACGTCCTGACTTTC.

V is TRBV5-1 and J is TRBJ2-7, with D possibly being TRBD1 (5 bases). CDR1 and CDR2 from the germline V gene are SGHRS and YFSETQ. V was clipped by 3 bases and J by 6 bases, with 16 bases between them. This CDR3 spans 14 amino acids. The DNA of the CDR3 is TGCGCCAGCAGCTCTTGGGCCGGACATGTCGAGCAGTACTTC. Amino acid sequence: CASSSWAGHVEQYF.

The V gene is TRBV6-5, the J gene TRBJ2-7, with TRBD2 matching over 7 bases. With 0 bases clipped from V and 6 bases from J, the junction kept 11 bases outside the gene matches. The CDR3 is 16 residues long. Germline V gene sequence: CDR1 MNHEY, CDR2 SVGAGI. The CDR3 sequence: CASSYSRAGALGEQYF. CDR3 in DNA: TGTGCCAGCAGTTACTCTAGGGCGGGAGCGTTGGGCGAGCAGTACTTC.

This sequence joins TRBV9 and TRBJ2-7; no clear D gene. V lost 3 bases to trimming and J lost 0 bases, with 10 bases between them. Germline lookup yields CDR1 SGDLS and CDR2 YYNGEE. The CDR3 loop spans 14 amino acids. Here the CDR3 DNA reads TGTGCCAGCAGCGGCGCTTTAAACTCCTACGAGCAGTACTTC. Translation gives CASSGALNSYEQYF. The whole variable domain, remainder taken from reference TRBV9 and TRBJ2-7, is DSGVTQTPKHLITATGQRVTLRCSPRSGDLSVYWYQQSLDQGLQFLIQYYNGEERAKGNILERFSAQQFPDLHSELNLSSLELGDSALYFCASSGALNSYEQYFGPGTRLTVT.

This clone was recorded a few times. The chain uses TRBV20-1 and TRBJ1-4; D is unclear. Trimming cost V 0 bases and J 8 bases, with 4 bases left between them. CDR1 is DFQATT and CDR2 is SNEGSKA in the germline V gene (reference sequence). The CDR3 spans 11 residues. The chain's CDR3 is CSARDPEKLFF. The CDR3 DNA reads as TGCAGTGCTAGAGATCCGGAAAAACTGTTTTTT.

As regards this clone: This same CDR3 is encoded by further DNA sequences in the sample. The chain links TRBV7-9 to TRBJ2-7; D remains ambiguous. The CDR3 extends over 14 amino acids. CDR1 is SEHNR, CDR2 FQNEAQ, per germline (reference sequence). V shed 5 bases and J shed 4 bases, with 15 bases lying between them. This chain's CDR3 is CASSPPRGLYEQYF. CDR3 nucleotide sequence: TGTGCCAGCAGCCCCCCCCGAGGTTTGTACGAGCAGTACTTC. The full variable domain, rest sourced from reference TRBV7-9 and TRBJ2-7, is DTGVSQNPRHKITKRGQNVTFRCDPISEHNRLYWYRQTLGQGPEFLTYFQNEAQLEKSRLLSDRFSAERPKGSFSTLEIQRTEQGDSAMYLCASSPPRGLYEQYFGPGTRLTVT.

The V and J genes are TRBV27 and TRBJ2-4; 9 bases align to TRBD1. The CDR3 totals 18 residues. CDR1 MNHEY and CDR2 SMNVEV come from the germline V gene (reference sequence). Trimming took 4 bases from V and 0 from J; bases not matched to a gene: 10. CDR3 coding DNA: TGTGCCAGCAGTTCCCGTTGGGACAGGGACTTAGCCAAAAACATTCAGTACTTC. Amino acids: CASSSRWDRDLAKNIQYF.

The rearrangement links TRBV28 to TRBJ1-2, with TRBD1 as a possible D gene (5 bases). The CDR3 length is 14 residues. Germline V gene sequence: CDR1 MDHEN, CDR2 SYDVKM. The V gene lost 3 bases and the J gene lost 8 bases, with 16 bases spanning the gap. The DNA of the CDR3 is TGTGCCAGCAGTTTCCCCCAAGGGGACGGGGGCTACACCTTC. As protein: CASSFPQGDGGYTF.

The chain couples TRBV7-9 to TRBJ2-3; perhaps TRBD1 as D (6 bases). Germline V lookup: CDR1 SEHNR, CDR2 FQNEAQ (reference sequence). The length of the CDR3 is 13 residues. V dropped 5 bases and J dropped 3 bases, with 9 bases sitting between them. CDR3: CASSIDRTDTQYF. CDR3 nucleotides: TGTGCCAGCAGCATTGACAGGACAGATACGCAGTATTTT. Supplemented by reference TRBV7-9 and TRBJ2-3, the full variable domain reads DTGVSQNPRHKITKRGQNVTFRCDPISEHNRLYWYRQTLGQGPEFLTYFQNEAQLEKSRLLSDRFSAERPKGSFSTLEIQRTEQGDSAMYLCASSIDRTDTQYFGPGTRLTVL.

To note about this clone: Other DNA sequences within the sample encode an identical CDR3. In DNA form, the CDR3 reads TGTGCCAGCAGTTTGGTGACTAGCGGGAGTCGGACAGATACGCAGTATTTT. Protein product: CASSLVTSGSRTDTQYF. This chain uses TRBV28 with TRBJ2-3; 12 bases agree with TRBD2. The CDR3 consists of 17 residues. Looked up from germline, CDR1 is MDHEN and CDR2 is SYDVKM. V shed 3 bases, J shed 3 bases, and the junction held 7 bases outside the gene matches.

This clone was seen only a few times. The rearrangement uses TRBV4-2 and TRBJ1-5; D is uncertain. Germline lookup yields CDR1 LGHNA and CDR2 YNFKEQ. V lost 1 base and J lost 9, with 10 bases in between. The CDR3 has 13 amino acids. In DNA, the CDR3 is TGTGCCAGCAGCCAAGGGGTTGGGGTGCCCCAGCATTTT. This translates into CASSQGVGVPQHF.

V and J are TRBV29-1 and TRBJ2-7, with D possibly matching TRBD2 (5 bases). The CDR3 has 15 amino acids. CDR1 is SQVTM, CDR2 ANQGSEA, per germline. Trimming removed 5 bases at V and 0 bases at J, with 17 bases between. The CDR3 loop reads CSVLRLGGSSYEQYF. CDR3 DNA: TGCAGCGTTCTAAGGTTAGGAGGCAGCTCCTACGAGCAGTACTTC.

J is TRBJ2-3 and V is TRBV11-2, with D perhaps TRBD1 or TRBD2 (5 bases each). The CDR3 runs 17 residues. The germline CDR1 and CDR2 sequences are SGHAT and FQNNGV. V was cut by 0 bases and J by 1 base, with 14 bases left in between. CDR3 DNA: TGTGCCAGCAGCTTAGAGTTGCGAGGGGTTGGCACAGATACGCAGTATTTT. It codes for CASSLELRGVGTDTQYF. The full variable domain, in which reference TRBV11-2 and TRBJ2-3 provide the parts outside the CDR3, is EAGVAQSPRYKIIEKRQSVAFWCNPISGHATLYWYQQILGQGPKLLIQFQNNGVVDDSQLPKDRFSAERLKGVDSTLKIQPAKLEDSAVYLCASSLELRGVGTDTQYFGPGTRLTVL.

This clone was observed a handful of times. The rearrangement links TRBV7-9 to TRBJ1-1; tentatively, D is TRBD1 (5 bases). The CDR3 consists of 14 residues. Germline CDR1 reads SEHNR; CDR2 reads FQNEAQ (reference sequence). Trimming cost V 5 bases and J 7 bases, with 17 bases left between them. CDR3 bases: TGTGCCAGCAGCCACAGGCAGGGCCTGATTGAAGCTTTCTTT. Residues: CASSHRQGLIEAFF.

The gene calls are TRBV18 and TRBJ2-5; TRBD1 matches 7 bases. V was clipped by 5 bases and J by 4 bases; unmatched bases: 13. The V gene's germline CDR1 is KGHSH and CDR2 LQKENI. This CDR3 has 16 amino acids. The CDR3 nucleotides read TGTGCCAGCTCAACCGGGACAGCCTTTTGGTCAGAGACCCAGTACTTC. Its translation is CASSTGTAFWSETQYF.

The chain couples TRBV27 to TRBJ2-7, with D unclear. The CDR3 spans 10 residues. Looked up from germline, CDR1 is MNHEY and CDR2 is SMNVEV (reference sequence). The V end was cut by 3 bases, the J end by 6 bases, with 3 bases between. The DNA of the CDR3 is TGTGCCAGCAGTTTGCGCGAGCAGTACTTC. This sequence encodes CASSLREQYF.

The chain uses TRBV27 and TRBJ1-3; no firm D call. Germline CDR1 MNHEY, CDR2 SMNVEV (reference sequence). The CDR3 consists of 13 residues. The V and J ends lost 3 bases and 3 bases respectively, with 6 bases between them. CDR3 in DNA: TGTGCCAGCAGTTTCCGAATTGGAAACACCATATATTTT. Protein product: CASSFRIGNTIYF.

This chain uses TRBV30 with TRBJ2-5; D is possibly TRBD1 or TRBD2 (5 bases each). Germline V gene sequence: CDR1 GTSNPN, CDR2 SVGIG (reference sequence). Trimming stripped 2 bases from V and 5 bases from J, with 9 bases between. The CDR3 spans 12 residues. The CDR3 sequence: CAWSSEGETQYF. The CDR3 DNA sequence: TGTGCCTGGAGTTCCGAGGGGGAGACCCAGTACTTC.